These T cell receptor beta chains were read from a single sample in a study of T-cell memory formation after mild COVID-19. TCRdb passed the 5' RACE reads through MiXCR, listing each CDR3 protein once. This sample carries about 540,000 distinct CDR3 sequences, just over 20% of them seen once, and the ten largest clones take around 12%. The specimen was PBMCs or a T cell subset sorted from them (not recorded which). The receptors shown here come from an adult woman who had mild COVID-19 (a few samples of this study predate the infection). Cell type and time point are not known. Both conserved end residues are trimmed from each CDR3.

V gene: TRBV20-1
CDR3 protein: SAGQETQY

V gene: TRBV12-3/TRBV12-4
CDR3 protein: ASSPGDRGHQETQY

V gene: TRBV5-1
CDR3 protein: ASRDGTGADTQY

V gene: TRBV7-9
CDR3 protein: ASNLGATETQY

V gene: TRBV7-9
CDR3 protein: ASSLSSTPYNEQF

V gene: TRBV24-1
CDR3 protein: ATSDRTSGRDYNEQF

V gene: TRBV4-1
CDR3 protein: ASSRGGDRGSYEQY

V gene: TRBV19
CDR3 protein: ASSPGLSYEQY

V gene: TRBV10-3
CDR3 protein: AISESRNEQY

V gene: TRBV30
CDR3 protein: AWSAGQSSYNEQF

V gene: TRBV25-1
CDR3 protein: ASSESRGPGEAF

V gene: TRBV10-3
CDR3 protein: AISASGRSRGEQF

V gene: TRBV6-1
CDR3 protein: ASSELGTWF